This TCR beta chain was found in a study of human T cells and chemical hapten exposure (dated by TCRdb to 2020 to 2023). General notes on the study: For sensitization, 2% DPC in acetone was applied to a roughly 2 cm by roughly 2 cm area of upper inner arm skin. The libraries were sequenced as a pool, and the TCR yield per sample differed mostly because of small variations in library volumes within the pool. The patient cohort, mostly female, included alopecia areata with under or over 50% scalp involvement, alopecia totalis and alopecia universalis. The study tracked peripheral blood TCR repertoire changes in vivo during primary and secondary sensitization to the hapten diphenylcyclopropenone (DPC) in alopecia patients. Patient blood was sampled pre-sensitization (week 0) and at 2, 6 and about 24 weeks after DPC sensitization. Twenty-nine alopecia patients provided blood for TCR sequencing at one to four time points (pre-sensitization, 2, 6 and 24 weeks). Throughout the roughly 26-week study period, patients were also given weekly therapeutic DPC doses on the scalp. Patch testing was done on the upper back using Finn chambers containing 0.01% DPC, and results were scored after 6 days according to International Contact Dermatitis Research Group standards.

This clonotype was observed a handful of times. The antigen it recognizes is unknown. It has no much larger one-base neighbor in the sample; base qualities were not kept. The paper's findings and limits, for the study overall: The number of TCRs above 1 in 1000 frequency did not change with DPC sensitization; there was no evidence of global repertoire structure alterations. Because every patient had alopecia, a presumed autoimmune disease, the patients' immune response might differ from that of healthy individuals. The number of PT1 expanded TCRs positively correlated with patch test score, significant at thresholds 8, 16 and 32 but not 4. Compared with pre-sensitization or healthy control sets, expanded TCRs formed significantly more large CDR3 similarity clusters, which is consistent with antigen-driven responses. After repeated subsampling, changes were observed in the strength of the expansion versus patch-test correlation and in the threshold at which the correlation became significant.

The CDR3 starts with the cysteine, ends with the phenylalanine, and has 16 residues. This entry keeps only the CDR3 DNA: 48 bases, framed from base 1. V loses 3 bases of germline sequence and J loses 0 bases, and the interval between the two ends is 14 bases. Library preparation was by RACE. The reads were generated on a NextSeq 500. Library preparation attached unique molecular identifiers to individual cDNA molecules for quantitative, reproducible TCR counting. Each blood RNA sample was used to sequence both TCR alpha and TCR beta chains. Per the authors' processing: A median of about 100,000 TCRs per sample was observed, with a range of 23,224 to 690,600. The Decombinator software suite was used to annotate V, J and CDR3 in the TCR reads. To make PS versus PT1 abundance plots, every sample was subsampled to the same number of TCRs (28,000). Expanded TCRs were defined as absent before sensitization and observed at least eight times at the 2-week time point. TCRdb cleaned the public reads at Q25 with fastp, built clones with MiXCR and kept in-frame beta chains. Each CDR3 protein appears once, grouped with its most common genes and DNA. The V and J calls, along with clone size, are taken from TCRdb and not from the paper's own processing. This sample lists about 340,000 distinct CDR3 sequences; around 7% were detected once. Less than 10% of the sample lies in the top ten.

Interpreted using the paper, the time point label stands for: patch test 1, 2 weeks after DPC sensitization. Per the publication, the treatment or condition label means: therapeutic diphenylcyclopropenone sensitization with weekly scalp DPC. Blood at each patch-test visit was drawn before the patch test was applied. Eligible patients were aged 18 to 70, diagnosed with alopecia, deemed suitable for DPC therapy, and excluded if pregnant. Total RNA was extracted from unfractionated whole blood collected in Tempus Blood RNA tubes. The sequences come from whole blood, collected in connection with sensitization to the hapten diphenylcyclopropenone (DPC). In this chain, TRBV12-3 or TRBV12-4 is recombined with TRBJ1-1, with the identity of the D gene unclear. The receptor comes from a woman between 18 and 29 years old with alopecia areata. Some clones in this sample may be carry-over from other donors' samples. CDR3 region: CASSFDRHSLNTEAFF. The sequenced DNA is TGTGCCAGCAGTTTTGATAGGCACTCCTTGAACACTGAAGCTTTCTTT.